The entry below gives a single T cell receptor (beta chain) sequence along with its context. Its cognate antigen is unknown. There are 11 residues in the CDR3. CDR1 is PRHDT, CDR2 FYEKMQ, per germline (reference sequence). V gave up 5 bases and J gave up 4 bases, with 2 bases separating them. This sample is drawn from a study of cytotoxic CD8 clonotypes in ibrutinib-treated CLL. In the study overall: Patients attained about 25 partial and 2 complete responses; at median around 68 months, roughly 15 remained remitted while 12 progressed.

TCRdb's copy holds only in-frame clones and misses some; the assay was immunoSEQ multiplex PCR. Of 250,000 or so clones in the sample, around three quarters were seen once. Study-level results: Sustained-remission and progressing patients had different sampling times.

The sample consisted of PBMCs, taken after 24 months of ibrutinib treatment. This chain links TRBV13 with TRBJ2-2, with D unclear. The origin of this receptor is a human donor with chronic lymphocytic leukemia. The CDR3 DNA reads TGTGCCAGCAGCGGCACCGGGGAGCTGTTTTTT. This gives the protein CASSGTGELFF.